This paragraph covers one T cell receptor (beta chain) sequence. The target antigen is unknown. Germline V gives CDR1 SGHRS, CDR2 YFSETQ. The CDR3 is 13 residues long. V gave up 4 bases and J gave up 0 bases, with 8 bases separating them. TCRdb's copy holds only in-frame clones and misses some; the assay was immunoSEQ multiplex PCR. The sample consists of tens of thousands of clones, around 70% of them appearing once. This sample was included in a study of T cell clones after liver transplantation. Study details: TCRbeta sequencing after a pre-transplant mixed lymphocyte reaction identified graft-donor-reactive clones, later tracked in post-transplant blood. Study-level findings and limits: In a couple of subjects, few donor cells limited the measurable donor-reactive repertoire. Rather than being deleted, graft donor-reactive T cells may have moved into the graft.

This specimen consisted of CD4+ T cells from blood, obtained at the 22-month timepoint. The chain combines TRBV5-1 with TRBJ2-7; D gene ambiguous. The receptor was isolated from a human patient who received a liver transplant. The graft donor may be the source of some T cells. In DNA form, the CDR3 reads TGCGCCAGCAGCCAGGCAAGCTCCTACGAGCAGTACTTC. Translated, it gives CASSQASSYEQYF.